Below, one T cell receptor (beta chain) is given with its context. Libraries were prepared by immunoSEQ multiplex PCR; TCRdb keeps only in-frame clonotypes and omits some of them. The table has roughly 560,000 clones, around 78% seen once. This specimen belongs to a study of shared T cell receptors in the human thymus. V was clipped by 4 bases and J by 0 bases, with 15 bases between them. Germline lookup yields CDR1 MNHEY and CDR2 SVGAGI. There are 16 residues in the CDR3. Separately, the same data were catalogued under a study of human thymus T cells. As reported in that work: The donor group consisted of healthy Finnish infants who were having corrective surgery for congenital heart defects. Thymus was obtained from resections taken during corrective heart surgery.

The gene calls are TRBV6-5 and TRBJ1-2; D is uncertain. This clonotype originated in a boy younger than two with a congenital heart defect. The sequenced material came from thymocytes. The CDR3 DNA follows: TGTGCCAGCAGTTCCCTTTCCCCCCTCTCTAACTATGGCTACACCTTC. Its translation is CASSSLSPLSNYGYTF.